This T cell receptor beta chain came from a study of T-cell memory formation after mild COVID-19. This clonotype was seen a few times. Its antigen remains unknown. Broader study findings: Clones that contracted from day 15 to 85 were balanced CD4/CD8, while later expanders leaned CD4+.

TCRdb reprocessed the 5' RACE reads with MiXCR, giving one entry per CDR3 protein. This repertoire shows a few hundred thousand distinct CDR3 sequences, roughly 20% found once; its top ten account for under 8.5%. CDR3 length equals 20 residues. The J segment lost 0 bases and the V segment lost 4 bases, leaving 10 bases of the junction unmatched. Germline CDR1 is MDHEN and CDR2 is SYDVKM. Sample: PBMCs or a T cell subset sorted from them (not recorded which). The receptor comes from an adult woman who had mild COVID-19 (a few samples of this study predate the infection). Cell type and time point are not known. V gene TRBV28 combines with J gene TRBJ2-1; TRBD2 aligns across 15 bases. The CDR3: CASSSPGLAGGPSSYNEQFF. Written as DNA, the CDR3 is TGTGCCAGCAGTTCCCCCGGACTAGCGGGAGGGCCGAGCTCCTACAATGAGCAGTTCTTC.